This entry describes one T cell receptor (beta chain). This sample is part of a study of cytomegalovirus exposure and HLA in healthy donors. Germline CDR1 is LNHNV and CDR2 is YYDKDF (reference sequence). The junction had 7 bases not matched to a gene; V was cut back by 2 bases and J by 1 base. The CDR3 totals 16 residues. Amplification used 60 Vbeta primers and 13 Jbeta primers. The repertoire was sequenced with immunoSEQ multiplex PCR; TCRdb's copy has only in-frame clones and lacks some. In the table there are 220,000 or so clones, roughly 80% of which are singletons. The sequence was collected from a male donor in good health and CMV-seronegative. Input material: PBMCs. The chain employs TRBV15 and TRBJ2-5; 7 bases align to TRBD2. The CDR3 is CATSRWGGASQETQYF. The CDR3 nucleotides are TGTGCCACCAGCAGATGGGGGGGAGCAAGCCAAGAGACCCAGTACTTC.